This paragraph reports one TCR beta chain. This clone was seen only a few times. The antigen it recognizes is unknown. No clone much larger than this one lies a single base away; base qualities are absent. Each donor gave one peripheral blood draw, approximately 0.11 L on average, collected into heparinised tubes. Naive, central memory, regulatory and stem cell-like memory CD4+ T cells were sorted on a BD FACSAria II using a panel including CD45RO, CCR7, CD25, CD127, CD95 and CD27. A purity above 98% was achieved for all sorted populations. PBMCs were isolated immediately by Lymphoprep density gradient centrifugation and stained directly without culture. Samples were stained and sorted in pairs, with one healthy donor and one patient per experiment, so that batch effects were minimized. This specimen comes from a study of beta chain features in type 1 diabetes listed by TCRdb under 2018. About the investigation overall: No differences in mean age, gender distribution, total cell number or subset yield were found between patients and healthy donors. Whereas all 30 or so donors provided naive and central memory subsets, regulatory and stem cell-like memory subsets were isolated from just 8 patients and roughly 8 healthy donors. In the study, TCRB repertoires of sorted circulating CD4+ T cell subsets from recently diagnosed type 1 diabetes patients were compared with those of matched healthy donors. Across all samples, almost 110 million sorted cells were examined, and cell number per subset correlated strongly with RNA yield. The research as a whole found: Naive, central memory and regulatory TCRB repertoires appeared to be more alike among patients than among healthy donors. PCR may preferentially amplify shorter templates, but because patient and control samples were amplified and corrected together, any resulting skew would affect both groups equally. Because cDNA rather than genomic DNA was sequenced, highly expressing activated cells could have been over-represented, although no difference in activation and CD3 levels was found between groups. Because the HLA sub-analyses included only small numbers of individuals, any influence of HLA type on TCRB rearrangement was left unresolved. Type 1 diabetes patients showed a moderate but significant shortening of TCRB CDR3 length in all four CD4+ subsets. Patients with type 1 diabetes made fewer insertions and deleted more nucleotides at VDJ recombination sites, implying thymic rearrangement abnormalities.

The entire isolated RNA was reverse transcribed using the High Capacity cDNA Reverse Transcription Kit, and thus expressed TCRB transcripts were sequenced. Naive, central memory and regulatory T cell samples underwent deep immunoSEQ sequencing, averaging about 3.57 million total reads per sample. Sorted cells were lysed in RLT buffer and RNA was extracted with DNase-treated RNeasy Micro or Mini kits, depending on cell number. To prevent cross-contamination, every cell subset was processed on its own, while patient and healthy donor samples were processed together. Using the immunoSEQ multiplex PCR, TCRB sequences were amplified from cDNA into 87-bp fragments spanning the CDR3 region. Sequencing of the amplicons was performed on the Illumina HiSeq platform. The paper's data handling went like this. PCR bias was computationally corrected using synthetic template baselines, reads within Hamming distance 2 were collapsed, and singletons that could not be merged were discarded. Reads were aligned to IMGT to assign V, D and J genes, CDR3 length, and insertions or deletions at six rearrangement sites. Clonotype counts were normalized to sorted cell number within each subset before computing true diversity and Gini coefficients with the tcR R package. The overlap coefficient, calculated on TCRB nucleotide sequences, was used to quantify repertoire sharing. Out-of-frame TCRB sequences from naive cells were analyzed to stand in for the pre-selection repertoire. TCRdb holds this immuneACCESS table with in-frame rearrangements only. Some clones are missing; in checked studies, unresolved V genes explain under half, and the rest has no known cause. D and trimming were read from the DNA, whereas the V and J calls and clone size are those reported in that table. In all, the sample holds 350,000 to 400,000 clones, and more than 13% of those were seen once. The ten largest make up approximately 0.019% of the sample.

The CDR3 numbers 15 residues from cysteine through phenylalanine. CDR3 DNA is the only sequence kept; it has 45 bases, read in frame from the first base. CDR1 and CDR2 are drawn from the germline V gene (reference sequence): MNHEY, SMNVEV. V ends up 2 bases short and J 4 bases short, with an unmatched junction base count of 3. The sequence is built from TRBV27 and TRBJ2-1, and 9 junctional nucleotides match TRBD1. The sequenced material came from naive CD4+ T cells from blood. The cell subset or site label for this specimen denotes: true naive CD4+ T cells. The TCR comes from a woman aged 18-30 years in good health. The CDR3 here reads CASSLKGQGYNEQFF. The nucleotide sequence is TGTGCCAGCAGTTTAAAGGGACAGGGATACAATGAGCAGTTCTTC.